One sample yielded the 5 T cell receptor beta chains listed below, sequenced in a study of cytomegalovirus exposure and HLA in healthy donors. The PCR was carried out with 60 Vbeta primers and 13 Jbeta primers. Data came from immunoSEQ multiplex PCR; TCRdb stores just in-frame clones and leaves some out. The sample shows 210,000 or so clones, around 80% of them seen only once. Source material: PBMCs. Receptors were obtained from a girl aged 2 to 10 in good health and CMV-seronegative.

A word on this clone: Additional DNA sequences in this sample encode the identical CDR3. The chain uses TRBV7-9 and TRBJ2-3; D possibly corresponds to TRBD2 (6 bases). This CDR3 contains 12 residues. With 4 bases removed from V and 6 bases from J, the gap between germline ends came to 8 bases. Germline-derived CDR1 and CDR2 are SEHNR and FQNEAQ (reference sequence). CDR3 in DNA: TGTGCCAGCAGCTCAGGAGGGGATACGCAGTATTTT. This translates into CASSSGGDTQYF.

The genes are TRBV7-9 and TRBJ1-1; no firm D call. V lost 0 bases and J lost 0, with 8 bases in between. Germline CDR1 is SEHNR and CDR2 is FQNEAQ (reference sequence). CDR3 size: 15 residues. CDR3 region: CASSLARSVNTEAFF. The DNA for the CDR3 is TGTGCCAGCAGCTTAGCACGGTCGGTGAACACTGAAGCTTTCTTT.

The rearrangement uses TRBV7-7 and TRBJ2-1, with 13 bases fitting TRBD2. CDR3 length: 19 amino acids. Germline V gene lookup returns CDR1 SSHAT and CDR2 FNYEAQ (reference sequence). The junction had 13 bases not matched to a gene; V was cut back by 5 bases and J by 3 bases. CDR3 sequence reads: CASSPGGLGTSGDYNEQFF. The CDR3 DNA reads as TGTGCCAGCAGCCCCGGGGGTCTTGGGACTAGCGGGGACTACAATGAGCAGTTCTTC. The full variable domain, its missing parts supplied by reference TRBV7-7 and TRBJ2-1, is GAGVSQSPRYKVTKRGQDVTLRCDPISSHATLYWYQQALGQGPEFLTYFNYEAQPDKSGLPSDRFSAERPEGSISTLTIQRTEQRDSAMYRCASSPGGLGTSGDYNEQFFGPGTRLTVL.

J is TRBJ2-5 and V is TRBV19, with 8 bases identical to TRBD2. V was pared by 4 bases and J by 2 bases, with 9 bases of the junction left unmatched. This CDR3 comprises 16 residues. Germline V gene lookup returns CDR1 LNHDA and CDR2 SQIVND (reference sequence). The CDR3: CASSNPSGSIQETQYF. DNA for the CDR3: TGTGCCAGTAGTAACCCTAGCGGGTCTATTCAAGAGACCCAGTACTTC.

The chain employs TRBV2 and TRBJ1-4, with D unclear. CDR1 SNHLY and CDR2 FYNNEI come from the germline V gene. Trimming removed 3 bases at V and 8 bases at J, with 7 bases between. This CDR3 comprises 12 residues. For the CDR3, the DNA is TGTGCCAGCAGTGACTCGGTCGAAAAACTGTTTTTT. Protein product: CASSDSVEKLFF. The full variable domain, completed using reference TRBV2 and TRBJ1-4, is EPEVTQTPSHQVTQMGQEVILRCVPISNHLYFYWYRQILGQKVEFLVSFYNNEISEKSEIFDDQFSVERPDGSNFTLKIRSTKLEDSAMYFCASSDSVEKLFFGSGTQLSVL.